Reported below is one T cell receptor beta chain. Its matching antigen is unknown. All patients experienced relapse after autologous stem cell transplantation, and brentuximab vedotin exposure was variable. The table came from immunoSEQ multiplex PCR; TCRdb's copy has only in-frame clones and leaves some out. Of about 14,000 clones listed, over 80% are singletons. The record originates from a study of PD-1 blockade in classical Hodgkin lymphoma. Study results and caveats: No one has yet defined what causes the repertoire differences, which may be disease activity or prior therapy.

V lost 2 bases, J lost 5 bases, and 5 bases stayed unmatched. From germline, CDR1 is MNHEY and CDR2 SVGAGI. The CDR3 runs 14 residues. The chain joins TRBV6-5 to TRBJ1-1; 7 nucleotides line up with TRBD1. The TCR was taken from a human donor with classical Hodgkin lymphoma. The sequenced sample was peripheral blood mononuclear cells (PBMCs), obtained at baseline. CDR3 coding DNA: TGTGCCAGCAGTTACAGGGGGCGGGGGACTGAAGCTTTCTTT. Amino acid sequence: CASSYRGRGTEAFF.